The clone carrying this T cell receptor (beta chain) was detected only a few times. The antigen is not known. Additional DNA sequences in this sample encode the identical CDR3. Researchers report immunoSEQ v3.0 was run at survey level. Sequencing targeted roughly 40,000-50,000 T-cell genomes per sample. Measured with immunoSEQ multiplex PCR; TCRdb has only the in-frame clones, and not every one. The repertoire includes some 28,000 clones, more than 70% of them detected once, and about 5% sits in the top ten. Until DNA extraction, the samples held between about 0.9-10 million cryopreserved PBMC. This sample was included in a study of long-term antiretroviral therapy in people with HIV. Study observations and caveats: There were no data on ART adherence, viral resistance or therapy changes, a gap that limits inferences about post-ART repertoire changes.

Looked up from germline, CDR1 is MNHEY and CDR2 is SMNVEV (reference sequence). V lost 4 bases and J lost 7, with 7 bases in between. The CDR3 contains 11 residues. The chain joins TRBV27 to TRBJ1-2, with D perhaps matching TRBD1 (5 bases). Sequencing used unsorted PBMCs, obtained 0.8 years after starting antiretroviral therapy. This TCR was sampled from a woman aged 30 to 39 with HIV. The CDR3 nucleotides read TGTGCCAGCAGTTCAGGGTTTGGCTACACCTTC. This codes for CASSSGFGYTF.